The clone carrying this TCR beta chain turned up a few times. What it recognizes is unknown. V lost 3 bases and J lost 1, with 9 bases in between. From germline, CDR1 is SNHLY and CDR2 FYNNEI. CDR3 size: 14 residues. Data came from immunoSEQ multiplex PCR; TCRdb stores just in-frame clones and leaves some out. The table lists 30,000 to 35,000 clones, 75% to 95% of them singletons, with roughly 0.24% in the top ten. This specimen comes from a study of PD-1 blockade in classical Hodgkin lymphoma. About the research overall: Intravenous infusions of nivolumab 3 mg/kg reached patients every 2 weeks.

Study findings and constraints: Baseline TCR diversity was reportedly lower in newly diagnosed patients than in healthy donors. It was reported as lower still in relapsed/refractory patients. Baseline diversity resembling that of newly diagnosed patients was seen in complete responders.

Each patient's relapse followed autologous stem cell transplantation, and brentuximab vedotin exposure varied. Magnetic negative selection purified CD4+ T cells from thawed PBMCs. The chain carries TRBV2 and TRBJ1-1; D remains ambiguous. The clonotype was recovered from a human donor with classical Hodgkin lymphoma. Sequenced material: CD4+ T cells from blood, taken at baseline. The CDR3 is CASSEVDPNTEAFF. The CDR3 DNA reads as TGTGCCAGCAGTGAGGTAGACCCGAACACTGAAGCTTTCTTT.